This entry lists 18 T cell receptor beta chains sequenced from one sample in a study of shared clonotypes between healthy human individuals. This table comes from immunoSEQ multiplex PCR, and its TCRdb copy is limited to in-frame clones, with some not included. Of 750,000 to 1,000,000 clones listed, over 90% are singletons. Only CD45RO-negative cells positively selected for CCR7 counted as naive CD8 cells, so terminally differentiated effector memory CD45RA+ cells were excluded. The sample comprised naive CD8+ T cells sorted from blood. The receptor set was obtained from a man in his thirties or forties in good health.

J is TRBJ1-2 and V is TRBV9; D might be TRBD1 (6 bases). Trimming took off 1 base at V and 8 bases at J, with 18 bases between the two ends. Germline CDR1 SGDLS, CDR2 YYNGEE. The CDR3 covers 15 residues. The CDR3 DNA reads as TGTGCCAGCAGCGTAAATCTAGCAGGGGAAGGGGGCTACACCTTC. It is translated as CASSVNLAGEGGYTF.

The chain links TRBV7-8 to TRBJ2-7, with a weak D call TRBD2 (5 bases). With 3 bases removed from V and 3 bases from J, the gap between germline ends came to 9 bases. Germline values: CDR1 SGHVS, CDR2 FQNEAQ. This CDR3 comprises 13 residues. CDR3 sequence: CASSLQLGYEQYF. In nucleotides, the CDR3 is TGTGCCAGCAGCTTGCAACTAGGCTACGAGCAGTACTTC.

The gene calls are TRBV10-3 and TRBJ1-2, with D perhaps matching TRBD1 (6 bases). The CDR3 is made up of 17 amino acids. Trimming shortened V by 0 bases and J by 2 bases, and 16 bases separated the two germline ends. CDR1 and CDR2 (germline): ENHRY, SYGVKD. In DNA form, the CDR3 reads TGTGCCATCAGTGAGTCGCAAGAAGGGGGACGGAACTATGGCTACACCTTC. Its translation: CAISESQEGGRNYGYTF.

The genes are TRBV7-9 and TRBJ2-3; 9 bases line up with TRBD2. Unmatched junction bases numbered 14, after V lost 5 bases and J lost 2 bases. CDR1 is SEHNR, CDR2 FQNEAQ, per germline (reference sequence). The CDR3 runs to 18 residues. The CDR3 DNA follows: TGTGCCAGCAGCACGCCCGGGACTAGCCCAATCTCCACAGATACGCAGTATTTT. Protein: CASSTPGTSPISTDTQYF. The full variable domain, with the rest looked up from reference TRBV7-9 and TRBJ2-3, is DTGVSQNPRHKITKRGQNVTFRCDPISEHNRLYWYRQTLGQGPEFLTYFQNEAQLEKSRLLSDRFSAERPKGSFSTLEIQRTEQGDSAMYLCASSTPGTSPISTDTQYFGPGTRLTVL.

The genes are TRBV29-1 and TRBJ1-2; the D is unclear. The CDR3 has 11 residues. V lost 3 bases to trimming and J lost 7 bases, with 9 bases between them. CDR1 is SQVTM, CDR2 ANQGSEA, per germline. The CDR3 protein is CSVERSSGYTF. The CDR3, as DNA: TGCAGCGTTGAGAGGAGTTCTGGCTACACCTTC.

The chain couples TRBV28 to TRBJ2-7; D possibly corresponds to TRBD1 (7 bases). From germline, CDR1 is MDHEN and CDR2 SYDVKM. V gave up 3 bases and J gave up 5 bases, with 11 bases separating them. The CDR3 has 13 amino acids. The CDR3 DNA reads as TGTGCCAGCAGTTTTGGGGGGACAGACGAGCAGTACTTC. This gives the protein CASSFGGTDEQYF.

J is TRBJ2-3 and V is TRBV7-9; D uncertain. The CDR3 spans 13 residues. Trimming took 7 bases from V and 3 from J, leaving 11 bases between them. Germline V gene sequence: CDR1 SEHNR, CDR2 FQNEAQ (reference sequence). DNA for the CDR3: TGTGCCAGCACCGGGCTTATAACAGATACGCAGTATTTT. Translation gives CASTGLITDTQYF.

The chain has TRBV14 and TRBJ2-3; D unresolved. CDR1 and CDR2 (germline): SGHDN, FVKESK. V was cut by 6 bases and J by 3 bases, with 16 bases left in between. The CDR3 has 15 residues. CDR3 loop: CASSPWVVGTDTQYF. The CDR3 coding sequence is TGTGCCAGCAGTCCCTGGGTGGTAGGGACAGATACGCAGTATTTT.

This clone was seen only once. This chain connects TRBV5-6 to TRBJ2-5; D might be TRBD2 (7 bases). V was shortened by 5 bases and J by 5 bases, with 22 bases between the two germline ends. This CDR3 spans 16 amino acids. Germline V gives CDR1 SGHDT, CDR2 YYEEEE. The CDR3 DNA sequence: TGTGCCAGCAGAATGGGGGCGGGAGAGGGACGGGAGACCCAGTACTTC. It translates to CASRMGAGEGRETQYF.

V gene TRBV10-3 combines with J gene TRBJ2-1, with TRBD1 identical over 8 bases. V shed 11 bases and J 2 bases; nucleotides not matched to a gene: 14. The CDR3 extends over 16 amino acids. CDR1 and CDR2 (germline): ENHRY, SYGVKD. The CDR3 DNA reads TGTGCCGTCACAGGGGGGTTAGAGGGGACCTACAATGAGCAGTTCTTC. As protein: CAVTGGLEGTYNEQFF.

This clone was detected only a few times. This chain connects TRBV6-1 to TRBJ1-4; 8 bases align to TRBD1. CDR1 is MNHNS and CDR2 is SASEGT in the germline V gene. CDR3 size: 15 residues. Germline trimming cut 0 bases from V and 7 bases from J; bases unmatched to any gene: 4. The CDR3 region has the DNA TGTGCCAGCAGTGAAGCCGAAGGGACAGGTGAAAAACTGTTTTTT. Translating it yields CASSEAEGTGEKLFF.

Concerning this clone itself: At the DNA level, this CDR3 is encoded by other sequences in the same sample as well. V and J are TRBV9 and TRBJ2-2, with D possibly matching TRBD2 (5 bases). Looked up from germline, CDR1 is SGDLS and CDR2 is YYNGEE. The CDR3 consists of 15 residues. V dropped 0 bases and J dropped 0 bases, with 6 bases sitting between them. The CDR3 loop reads CASSVGTANTGELFF. In DNA, the CDR3 is TGTGCCAGCAGCGTAGGGACTGCGAACACCGGGGAGCTGTTTTTT.

The gene calls are TRBV19 and TRBJ2-2; D may be TRBD1 or TRBD2 (5 bases each). The CDR3 is 13 amino acids. Trimming pared 7 bases from V and 8 bases from J, leaving 14 bases between. The V gene's germline CDR1 is LNHDA and CDR2 SQIVND (reference sequence). The CDR3 DNA sequence: TGTGCCAGTAACCCTCTCGGGGCAGGGGAGCTGTTTTTT. As protein: CASNPLGAGELFF.

The chain combines TRBV10-3 with TRBJ2-1; TRBD1 matches 7 bases. From germline, CDR1 is ENHRY and CDR2 SYGVKD. V was pared by 10 bases and J by 6 bases, with 12 bases of the junction left unmatched. This CDR3 has 14 amino acids. CDR3 in DNA: TGTGCCACCTACGACAGGGAGCATCCCAATGAGCAGTTCTTC. This codes for CATYDREHPNEQFF.

This chain joins TRBV9 and TRBJ1-4, with D unresolved. The CDR3 extends over 15 amino acids. V was shortened by 3 bases and J by 8 bases, with 17 bases between the two germline ends. Germline CDR1 and CDR2: SGDLS and YYNGEE. CDR3 in amino acids: CASSGGLISGEKLFF. For the CDR3, the DNA is TGTGCCAGCAGCGGAGGACTGATAAGTGGGGAAAAACTGTTTTTT.

This chain links TRBV30 with TRBJ2-7, with 7 bases fitting TRBD2. V shed 8 bases, J shed 2 bases, and the junction held 6 bases outside the gene matches. This CDR3 contains 12 residues. Germline V lookup: CDR1 GTSNPN, CDR2 SVGIG (reference sequence). The CDR3 sequence: CARGDRPYEQYF. The DNA for the CDR3 is TGTGCCCGGGGGGACCGTCCCTACGAGCAGTACTTC.

This chain uses TRBV19 with TRBJ1-3; D unclear. The V gene's germline CDR1 is LNHDA and CDR2 SQIVND (reference sequence). The CDR3 has 15 residues. The V gene lost 7 bases and the J gene lost 0 bases, with 13 bases spanning the gap. CDR3 DNA: TGTGCCAGTAATAGCAAGCCGAACTCTGGAAACACCATATATTTT. This sequence encodes CASNSKPNSGNTIYF.

The chain employs TRBV7-3 and TRBJ2-1; D is unclear. The germline gives CDR1 SGHTA, CDR2 FQGTGA. Deletions cut 4 bases from V and 0 bases from J, with 10 bases between. The CDR3 length is 15 residues. The CDR3, as DNA: TGTGCCAGCAGCTCCGACGGTAGCTCCTACAATGAGCAGTTCTTC. This sequence encodes CASSSDGSSYNEQFF.